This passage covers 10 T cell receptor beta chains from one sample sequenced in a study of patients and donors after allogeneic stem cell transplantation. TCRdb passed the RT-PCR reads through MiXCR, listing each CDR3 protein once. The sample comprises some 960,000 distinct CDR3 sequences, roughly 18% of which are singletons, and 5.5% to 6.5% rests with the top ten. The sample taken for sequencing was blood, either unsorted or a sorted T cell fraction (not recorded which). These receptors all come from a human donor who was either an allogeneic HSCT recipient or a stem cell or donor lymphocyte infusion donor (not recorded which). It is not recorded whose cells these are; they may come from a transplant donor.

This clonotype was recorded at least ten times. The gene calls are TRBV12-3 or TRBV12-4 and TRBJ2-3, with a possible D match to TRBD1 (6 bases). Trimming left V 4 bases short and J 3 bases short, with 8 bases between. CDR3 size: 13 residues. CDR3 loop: CASSYQGTDTQYF. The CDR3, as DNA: TGTGCCAGCAGTTATCAGGGGACAGATACGCAGTATTTT.

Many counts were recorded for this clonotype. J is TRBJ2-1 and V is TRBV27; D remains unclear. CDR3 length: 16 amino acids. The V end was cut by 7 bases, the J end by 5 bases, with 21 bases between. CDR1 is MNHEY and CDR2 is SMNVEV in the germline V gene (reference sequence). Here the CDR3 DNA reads TGTGCCAGCACCCAGAATTCCGGCCGGCTAAACAATGAGCAGTTCTTC. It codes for CASTQNSGRLNNEQFF.

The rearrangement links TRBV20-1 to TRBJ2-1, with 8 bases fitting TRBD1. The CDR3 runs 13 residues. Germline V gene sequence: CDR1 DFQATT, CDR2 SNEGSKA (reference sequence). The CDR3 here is CRMAGQVSSEQFF. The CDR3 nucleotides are TGCAGGATGGCGGGACAGGTTAGCAGTGAGCAGTTCTTC.

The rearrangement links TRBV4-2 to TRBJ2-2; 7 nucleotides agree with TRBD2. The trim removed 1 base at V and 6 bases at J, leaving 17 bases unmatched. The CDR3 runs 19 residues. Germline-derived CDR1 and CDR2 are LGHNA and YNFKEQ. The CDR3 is CASSQGSSVAGELAGELFF. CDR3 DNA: TGTGCCAGCAGCCAAGGATCGTCGGTCGCGGGAGAGTTGGCCGGGGAGCTGTTTTTT.

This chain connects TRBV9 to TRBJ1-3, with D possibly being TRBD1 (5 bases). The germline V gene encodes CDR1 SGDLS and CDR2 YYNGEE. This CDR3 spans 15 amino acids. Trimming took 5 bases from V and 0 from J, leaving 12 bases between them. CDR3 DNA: TGTGCCAGCAGGAAGGGGAGCCACTCTGGAAACACCATATATTTT. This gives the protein CASRKGSHSGNTIYF. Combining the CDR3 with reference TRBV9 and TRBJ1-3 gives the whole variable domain DSGVTQTPKHLITATGQRVTLRCSPRSGDLSVYWYQQSLDQGLQFLIQYYNGEERAKGNILERFSAQQFPDLHSELNLSSLELGDSALYFCASRKGSHSGNTIYFGEGSWLTVV.

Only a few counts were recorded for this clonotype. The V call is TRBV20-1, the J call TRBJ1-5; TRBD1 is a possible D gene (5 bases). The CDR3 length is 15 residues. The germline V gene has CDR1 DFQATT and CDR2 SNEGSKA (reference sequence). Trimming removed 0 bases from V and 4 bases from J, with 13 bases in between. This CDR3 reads CSARDEWTKNQPQHF. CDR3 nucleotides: TGCAGTGCTAGAGATGAGTGGACAAAGAATCAGCCCCAGCATTTT.

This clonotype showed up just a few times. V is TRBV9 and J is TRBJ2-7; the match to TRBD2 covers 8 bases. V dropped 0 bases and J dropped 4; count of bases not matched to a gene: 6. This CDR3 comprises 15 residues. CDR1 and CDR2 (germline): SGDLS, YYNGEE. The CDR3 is CASSVDPGGEYEQYF. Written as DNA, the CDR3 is TGTGCCAGCAGCGTAGATCCCGGGGGGGAGTACGAGCAGTACTTC.

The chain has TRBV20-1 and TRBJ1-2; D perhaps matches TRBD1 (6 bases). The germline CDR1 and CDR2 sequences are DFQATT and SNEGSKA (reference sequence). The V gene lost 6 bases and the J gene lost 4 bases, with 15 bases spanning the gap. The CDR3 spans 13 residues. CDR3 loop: CSANLQGTYGYTF. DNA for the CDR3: TGCAGTGCAAATCTCCAGGGGACCTATGGCTACACCTTC.

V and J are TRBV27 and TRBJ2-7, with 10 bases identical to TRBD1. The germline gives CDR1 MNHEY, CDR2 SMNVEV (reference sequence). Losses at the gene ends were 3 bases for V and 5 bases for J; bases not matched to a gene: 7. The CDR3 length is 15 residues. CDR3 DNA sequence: TGTGCCAGCAGTTTTGGACAGGGGGAATGGAACGAGCAGTACTTC. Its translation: CASSFGQGEWNEQYF.

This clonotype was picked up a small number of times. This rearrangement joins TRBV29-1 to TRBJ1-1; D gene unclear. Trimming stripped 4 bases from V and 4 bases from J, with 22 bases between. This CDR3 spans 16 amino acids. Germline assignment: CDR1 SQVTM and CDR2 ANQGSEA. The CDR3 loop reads CSVGYWLTPKGTEAFF. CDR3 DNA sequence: TGCAGCGTTGGGTATTGGCTCACTCCAAAGGGCACTGAAGCTTTCTTT.